A single sample gave rise to the 5 T cell receptor beta chains below, sequenced in a study of patients and donors after allogeneic stem cell transplantation. A single record per CDR3 protein comes from TCRdb applying MiXCR to the RT-PCR reads. The sample comprises hundreds of thousands of distinct CDR3 sequences, approximately 16% of which are singletons, and 7% to 7.5% rests with the top ten. Sequencing input: blood, either unsorted or a sorted T cell fraction (not recorded which). These receptor sequences come from a human donor who was either an allogeneic HSCT recipient or a stem cell or donor lymphocyte infusion donor (not recorded which). It is not recorded whose cells these are; they may come from a transplant donor.

The CDR3 protein is CASSDRKGPETQYF. The CDR3 DNA reads as TGTGCCAGCAGTGATAGGAAAGGACCAGAGACCCAGTACTTC. The rearrangement uses TRBV6-1 and TRBJ2-5; D gene ambiguous. This CDR3 region has 14 residues. Germline-derived CDR1 and CDR2 are MNHNS and SASEGT. V was cut by 3 bases and J by 4 bases, with 12 bases left in between.

This clonotype was observed a single time. J is TRBJ2-1 and V is TRBV4-2, with unresolved D. The V gene lost 0 bases and the J gene lost 6 bases, with 15 bases spanning the gap. The CDR3 spans 16 residues. Per germline, CDR1 LGHNA and CDR2 YNFKEQ. For the CDR3, the DNA is TGTGCCAGCAGCCAAGATCGGTCGGCGAGATCCAATGAGCAGTTCTTC. Protein sequence: CASSQDRSARSNEQFF.

This clonotype turned up a few times. This chain joins TRBV6-2 or TRBV6-3 and TRBJ2-1; the D is unclear. V lost 3 bases, J lost 9 bases, and 9 bases lay in between. The CDR3 length is 12 residues. From germline, CDR1 is MNHEY and CDR2 SVGEGT. This CDR3 reads CASSYGQSEQFF. The CDR3, as DNA: TGTGCCAGCAGTTATGGGCAATCTGAGCAGTTCTTC.

This clonotype showed up many times. V gene TRBV18 combines with J gene TRBJ2-7; tentatively, D is TRBD1 (6 bases). CDR3 length equals 15 residues. The germline V gene encodes CDR1 KGHSH and CDR2 LQKENI. Trimming took 5 bases from V and 3 from J, leaving 17 bases between them. CDR3 in DNA: TGTGCCAGCTCATCACTCCCCGGGACATACTACGAGCAGTACTTC. Amino acid sequence: CASSSLPGTYYEQYF.

This clonotype occurred a few times. This sequence joins TRBV20-1 and TRBJ1-2, with D unresolved. Trimming removed 5 bases from V and 6 bases from J, with 4 bases in between. CDR1 is DFQATT, CDR2 SNEGSKA, per germline (reference sequence). This CDR3 comprises 9 residues. CDR3 in DNA: TGCAGTGCTTTGGATGGCTACACCTTC. Translating gives CSALDGYTF.